Listed below are T cell receptor beta chains from one sample, sequenced in a study of shared clonotypes between healthy human individuals. The data were produced by immunoSEQ multiplex PCR, yet TCRdb's version contains in-frame clones alone and is incomplete. Of a few million clones listed, more than 85% are singletons. Sequences were obtained from naive CD4+ T cells from PBMCs. These receptors were taken from a man aged 18 to 29 in good health. Some clones in this sample may be carry-over from other donors' samples. The CDR3 runs from the conserved cysteine through the conserved F or W. D genes are given only for firm matches. The size of a clone is reported for some rows only, either as once, few or many, or as a class for expanded clones.

size: NA
D: NA
J: TRBJ2-6
length: 18
V: TRBV19
CDR3: CASSRSANYFSGANVLTF
DNA: TGTGCCAGTAGTAGGTCGGCCAATTACTTCTCTGGGGCCAACGTCCTGACTTTC

size: NA
D: NA
J: TRBJ2-3
length: 17
V: TRBV4-1
CDR3: CASSQEYAGSQRDTQYF
DNA: TGCGCCAGCAGCCAAGAGTACGCGGGGAGTCAAAGAGATACGCAGTATTTT

size: NA
D: NA
J: TRBJ1-1
length: 14
V: TRBV7-3
CDR3: CASSQGTVNTEAFF
DNA: TGTGCCAGCAGCCAGGGGACTGTAAACACTGAAGCTTTCTTT

size: NA
D: NA
J: TRBJ1-2
length: 15
V: TRBV4-1
CDR3: CASSQDRWTVYGYTF
DNA: TGCGCCAGCAGCCAAGATCGTTGGACAGTCTATGGCTACACCTTC

size: once
D: TRBD2
J: TRBJ2-1
length: 15
V: TRBV28
CDR3: CASSLISGMYNEQFF
DNA: TGTGCCAGCAGTTTAATTAGCGGGATGTACAATGAGCAGTTCTTC

size: NA
D: NA
J: TRBJ1-1
length: 10
V: TRBV20-1
CDR3: CSASRQQAFF
DNA: TGCAGTGCTAGTCGACAGCAAGCTTTCTTT

size: NA
D: NA
J: TRBJ2-3
length: 14
V: TRBV6-1
CDR3: CASTQQKGSDTQYF
DNA: TGTGCCAGCACCCAACAGAAGGGCTCAGATACGCAGTATTTT

size: NA
D: NA
J: TRBJ1-1
length: 15
V: TRBV5-4
CDR3: CASSRSMVSDTEAFF
DNA: TGTGCCAGCAGCCGCAGCATGGTGTCTGATACTGAAGCTTTCTTT

size: NA
D: NA
J: TRBJ2-5
length: 13
V: TRBV5-4
CDR3: CASSDRSLETQYF
DNA: TGTGCCAGCAGCGACAGGTCGTTAGAGACCCAGTACTTC

size: NA
D: NA
J: TRBJ1-3
length: 14
V: TRBV5-4
CDR3: CASSPTLSGNTIYF
DNA: TGTGCCAGCAGCCCGACCCTCTCTGGAAACACCATATATTTT

size: NA
D: NA
J: TRBJ2-4
length: 14
V: TRBV5-8
CDR3: CASSLVLAKNIQYF
DNA: TGTGCCAGCAGCTTGGTTCTAGCCAAAAACATTCAGTACTTC

size: few
D: TRBD1
J: TRBJ1-5
length: 14
V: TRBV2
CDR3: CASTGQGFSQPQHF
DNA: TGTGCCAGCACGGGACAGGGATTTTCTCAGCCCCAGCATTTT